Each of the 30 T cell receptor beta chains below was sequenced from the same sample in a study of T cell repertoires in cytomegalovirus infection. MiXCR was run by TCRdb on the reads, yielding one entry per CDR3 protein. This repertoire shows a few hundred thousand distinct CDR3 sequences, about 17% found once; its top ten account for less than 50%. The sequenced material came from CD8+ T cells from PBMCs. All receptors come from a human donor in good health (CMV status not recorded). Some clones in this sample may be carry-over from other donors' samples.

Many counts were recorded for this clonotype. Its ends do not fully match the called genes, so a read error is possible. V is TRBV7-2 and J is TRBJ2-3; TRBD1 is a possible D gene (5 bases). In germline, CDR1 is SGHTA, CDR2 FQGNSA. The length of the CDR3 is 16 residues. CDR3 sequence: CASSLGVLGSTDTQYF. As DNA, the CDR3 is TGTGCCAGCAGTTTAGGGGTTTTAGGCAGTACAGATACGCAGTATTTT.

In its sample, this clonotype was seen many times. This chain connects TRBV12-3 or TRBV12-4 to TRBJ2-1; D perhaps matches TRBD1 (5 bases). This CDR3 comprises 16 residues. V dropped 4 bases and J dropped 5 bases, with 18 bases sitting between them. The CDR3 nucleotides read TGTGCCAGCAGTTGGGGTGACAAGCAGGGTAACAATGAGCAGTTCTTC. This encodes CASSWGDKQGNNEQFF.

V gene TRBV4-1 combines with J gene TRBJ1-2, with a possible D match to TRBD1 (6 bases). CDR3 size: 14 residues. Germline V gene sequence: CDR1 MGHRA, CDR2 YSYEKL. Trimming shortened V by 3 bases and J by 4 bases, and 12 bases separated the two germline ends. The CDR3 loop reads CASSQETGTYGYTF. CDR3 nucleotide sequence: TGCGCCAGCAGCCAGGAGACAGGTACCTATGGCTACACCTTC.

Ten or more counts support this clonotype. This chain links TRBV7-2 with TRBJ1-2; 7 bases map to TRBD1. J lost 1 base, V lost 5 bases, and 4 bases had no gene match. Germline lookup yields CDR1 SGHTA and CDR2 FQGNSA. The CDR3 totals 14 residues. The DNA for the CDR3 is TGTGCCAGCAGCCCTAGGGACAGTAACTATGGCTACACCTTC. Residues: CASSPRDSNYGYTF.

Only a few counts were recorded for this clonotype. The rearrangement joins TRBV12-3 or TRBV12-4 to TRBJ2-1; 9 positions agree with TRBD1. V was clipped by 8 bases and J by 9 bases; unmatched bases: 14. This CDR3 is 15 amino acids long. For the CDR3, the DNA is TGTGCCAGCGGAAAAGGGACAGGGTCCCGGACTGAGCAGTTCTTC. Protein product: CASGKGTGSRTEQFF.

This clonotype was recorded many times. The chain recombines TRBV12-3 or TRBV12-4 with TRBJ2-1; D perhaps matches TRBD1 (6 bases). The CDR3 consists of 17 residues. V was clipped by 0 bases and J by 8 bases, with 20 bases between them. The CDR3 reads CASSLAGMDRGFHEQFF. CDR3 sequence (DNA): TGTGCCAGCAGTTTAGCTGGGATGGACAGAGGGTTCCATGAGCAGTTCTTC.

This clonotype was detected only a few times. V usage is TRBV19 and J usage is TRBJ2-7; D remains ambiguous. The V gene's germline CDR1 is LNHDA and CDR2 SQIVND (reference sequence). The CDR3 has 15 amino acids. V was cut by 0 bases and J by 3 bases, with 12 bases left in between. CDR3 nucleotide sequence: TGTGCCAGTAGTATAGATCTATCAGGTTACTACGAGCAGTACTTC. This encodes CASSIDLSGYYEQYF.

In regard to this clonotype: At one end, the junction sequence differs from germline, possibly due to a read error. This chain connects TRBV5-3 to TRBJ2-5; tentatively, D is TRBD1 (5 bases). TRBV5-3 is flagged as an ORF with uncertain function. There are 15 residues in the CDR3. DNA for the CDR3: TGTGCCAGCAGCCGGCCAGGGATCCCCCAAGAGACCCGGTACTTC. It yields the protein CASSRPGIPQETRYF.

The gene calls are TRBV6-2 or TRBV6-3 and TRBJ2-2, with D possibly matching TRBD2 (5 bases). From germline, CDR1 is MNHEY and CDR2 SVGEGT. V lost 2 bases to trimming and J lost 6 bases, with 13 bases between them. The CDR3 runs 15 residues. CDR3 residues: CASSYGGGGAGELFF. Here the CDR3 DNA reads TGTGCCAGCAGTTACGGAGGCGGTGGTGCCGGGGAGCTGTTTTTT.

This clonotype came up a few times. The J gene is TRBJ1-3, the V gene TRBV12-3 or TRBV12-4; the D is unclear. Trimming took 6 bases from V and 0 from J, leaving 12 bases between them. The CDR3 is 15 amino acids. The DNA for the CDR3 is TGTGCCAGCAGCTTCCGACTCGGCTCTGGAAACACCATATATTTT. Residues: CASSFRLGSGNTIYF.

The rearrangement joins TRBV5-4 to TRBJ2-7; D remains unclear. Germline loops: CDR1 SGHNT, CDR2 YYREEE (reference sequence). V lost 4 bases to trimming and J lost 2 bases, with 19 bases between them. The CDR3 loop spans 16 amino acids. In DNA form, the CDR3 reads TGTGCCAGCAGCCCGCCCCAGGCCGGGCGACCCTACGAGCAGTACTTC. Translation: CASSPPQAGRPYEQYF.

This clonotype has a count of ten or more. V usage is TRBV7-2 and J usage is TRBJ2-7, with 10 bases identical to TRBD2. The CDR3 is 14 residues long. Losses at the gene ends were 4 bases for V and 4 bases for J; bases not matched to a gene: 4. Per the germline V gene, CDR1 is SGHTA and CDR2 is FQGNSA. The CDR3 sequence: CASSSSGGGYEQYF. CDR3 DNA sequence: TGTGCCAGCAGCTCCAGCGGGGGGGGATACGAGCAGTACTTC.

As for this clonotype: Without the conserved terminal phenylalanine or tryptophan, this CDR3 likely stems from a read error. V usage is TRBV14 and J usage is TRBJ1-1; the D is unclear. The V gene's germline CDR1 is SGHDN and CDR2 FVKESK. Trimming left V 7 bases short and J 0 bases short, with 6 bases between. The CDR3 runs 12 residues. CDR3 coding DNA: TGTGCCAGCACAGACATGAACACTGAAGCTTTCATT. It specifies CASTDMNTEAFI.

CDR3 amino acids: CSAQVQGTYEDSYEQYF. The CDR3 coding sequence is TGCAGTGCCCAAGTACAGGGCACTTATGAAGACTCCTACGAGCAGTACTTC. This chain uses TRBV20-1 with TRBJ2-7; TRBD1 might be the D (6 bases). V dropped 6 bases and J dropped 0 bases, with 24 bases sitting between them. The CDR3 spans 17 residues. Germline CDR1 is DFQATT and CDR2 is SNEGSKA (reference sequence).

The chain joins TRBV7-4 to TRBJ2-1, with a weak D call TRBD2 (6 bases). Looked up from germline, CDR1 is SGHVT and CDR2 is SQSDAQ. The CDR3 covers 15 residues. Trimming removed 0 bases from V and 8 bases from J, with 14 bases in between. In DNA, the CDR3 is TGTGCCAGCAGCTTAGCGCAGGGACTGAGCTATGAGCAGTTCTTC. This gives the protein CASSLAQGLSYEQFF.

This chain connects TRBV12-3 or TRBV12-4 to TRBJ2-7, with 8 bases matching TRBD1. This CDR3 comprises 13 residues. V shed 6 bases, J shed 4 bases, and the junction held 5 bases outside the gene matches. CDR3 in DNA: TGTGCCAGCAGGGGGACAGGTTTGTACGAGCAGTACTTC. Translation gives CASRGTGLYEQYF.

The rearrangement joins TRBV28 to TRBJ2-1; D unresolved. Trimming pared 6 bases from V and 0 bases from J, leaving 9 bases between. Germline loops: CDR1 MDHEN, CDR2 SYDVKM. CDR3 length equals 14 residues. The CDR3 reads CASSESSSYNEQFF. The CDR3 DNA reads TGTGCCAGCAGCGAAAGCAGCTCCTACAATGAGCAGTTCTTC.

The sample holds a few counts of this clonotype. The V call is TRBV19, the J call TRBJ2-3, with 8 bases matching TRBD2. The CDR3 is 15 amino acids. V was pared by 7 bases and J by 6 bases, with 12 bases of the junction left unmatched. Germline lookup yields CDR1 LNHDA and CDR2 SQIVND (reference sequence). The CDR3 DNA sequence: TGTGCCAGTACCTCTTACCCCCTAGCGGGCGATACGCAGTATTTT. It specifies CASTSYPLAGDTQYF.

The chain carries TRBV12-3 or TRBV12-4 and TRBJ2-1, with no clear D. Trimming took off 4 bases at V and 10 bases at J, with 23 bases between the two ends. The CDR3 consists of 16 residues. CDR3 bases: TGTGCCAGCAGTTCAGTCTCTCCAAACTTTGAAGGGGAGCAGTTCTTC. Its translation is CASSSVSPNFEGEQFF.

This clonotype was seen only a few times. The chain carries TRBV4-1 and TRBJ1-1; D not resolved. Trimming shortened V by 4 bases and J by 2 bases, and 8 bases separated the two germline ends. CDR1 is MGHRA, CDR2 YSYEKL, per germline. The CDR3 spans 13 residues. In DNA form, the CDR3 reads TGCGCCAGCAGCCCGGGATTCAACACTGAAGCTTTCTTT. Translated, it gives CASSPGFNTEAFF.

There are a few counts of this clonotype. The chain combines TRBV6-5 with TRBJ1-2; 9 bases line up with TRBD1. The V segment lost 5 bases and the J segment 8 bases; nucleotides outside the gene matches: 3. CDR1 and CDR2 (germline): MNHEY, SVGAGI. This CDR3 contains 12 residues. This CDR3 is CASSTGGQGYTF. The CDR3 DNA reads as TGTGCCAGCAGTACAGGGGGCCAGGGCTACACCTTC.

This clonotype appeared many times. The gene calls are TRBV12-5 and TRBJ1-1; tentatively, D is TRBD1 (5 bases). V was shortened by 9 bases and J by 1 base, with 15 bases between the two germline ends. CDR3 size: 14 residues. CDR1 and CDR2 (germline): LGHNT, FRNRAP. The chain's CDR3 is CASRGEGPNTEAFF. The CDR3 DNA is TGTGCTAGCCGGGGGGAGGGACCGAACACTGAAGCTTTCTTT. The full variable domain, completed using reference TRBV12-5 and TRBJ1-1, is DARVTQTPRHKVTEMGQEVTMRCQPILGHNTVFWYRQTMMQGLELLAYFRNRAPLDDSGMPKDRFSAEMPDATLATLKIQPSEPRDSAVYFCASRGEGPNTEAFFGQGTRLTVV.

This clonotype was detected many times. The chain recombines TRBV7-6 with TRBJ1-1; 7 nucleotides agree with TRBD1. Per germline, CDR1 SGHVS and CDR2 FNYEAQ. After removal of 2 bases from V and 1 base from J, the junction contained 4 bases not matched to a gene. This CDR3 contains 15 residues. In DNA form, the CDR3 reads TGTGCCAGCAGCTTATTCGGGACAGAGAACACTGAAGCTTTCTTT. It translates to CASSLFGTENTEAFF.

The sample holds many counts of this clonotype. The V call is TRBV7-6, the J call TRBJ2-6; 9 nucleotides line up with TRBD1. V gave up 1 base and J gave up 0 bases; unmatched junction bases: 10. This CDR3 contains 20 residues. Germline V gene data show CDR1 as SGHVS and CDR2 as FNYEAQ. The chain's CDR3 is CASSLETSGTGFSGANVLTF. The CDR3, as DNA: TGTGCCAGCAGCTTAGAAACATCCGGGACAGGGTTCTCTGGGGCCAACGTCCTGACTTTC.

This clonotype was picked up a small number of times. The J gene is TRBJ1-1, the V gene TRBV19; no definite D call. The V end was cut by 3 bases, the J end by 2 bases, with 7 bases between. The CDR3 consists of 13 residues. Germline values: CDR1 LNHDA, CDR2 SQIVND (reference sequence). CDR3 DNA: TGTGCCAGTAGTATCTCATCTAACACTGAAGCTTTCTTT. Amino acid sequence: CASSISSNTEAFF.

The V gene is TRBV12-3 or TRBV12-4, the J gene TRBJ1-1; D gene ambiguous. The length of the CDR3 is 16 residues. Trimming cost V 2 bases and J 5 bases, with 18 bases left between them. CDR3 nucleotide sequence: TGTGCCAGCAGTTTAAGCCGTGAAATACGGGGAACTGAAGCTTTCTTT. It codes for CASSLSREIRGTEAFF.

This clonotype was observed at least ten times. The chain links TRBV7-3 to TRBJ1-1; D uncertain. The germline V gene encodes CDR1 SGHTA and CDR2 FQGTGA. Trimming removed 2 bases at V and 11 bases at J, with 15 bases between. The CDR3 loop spans 13 amino acids. CDR3 amino acids: CASSLGLSAEAFF. The CDR3 bases are TGTGCCAGCAGCTTAGGGCTCTCTGCCGAGGCTTTCTTT.

This chain uses TRBV19 with TRBJ2-5; D is possibly TRBD1 (5 bases). Germline CDR1 and CDR2: LNHDA and SQIVND (reference sequence). The CDR3 is 15 amino acids. Deletions cut 4 bases from V and 0 bases from J, with 12 bases between. The CDR3 region has the DNA TGTGCCAGTAGTAGTTCACAGGTGTACCAAGAGACCCAGTACTTC. Its protein product is CASSSSQVYQETQYF.

As DNA, the CDR3 is TGTGCCAGCAGCTTTGGACAGGGGTTCACAGATACGCAGTATTTT. Translating gives CASSFGQGFTDTQYF. V gene TRBV7-3 combines with J gene TRBJ2-3; 9 bases align to TRBD1. The CDR3 length is 15 residues. Per germline, CDR1 SGHTA and CDR2 FQGTGA. Losses at the gene ends were 3 bases for V and 2 bases for J; bases not matched to a gene: 3.

This chain uses TRBV29-1 with TRBJ1-2; 7 positions agree with TRBD1. The CDR3 runs 15 residues. CDR1 is SQVTM, CDR2 ANQGSEA, per germline. V shed 6 bases, J shed 5 bases, and the junction held 15 bases outside the gene matches. Here the CDR3 reads CSVHKGTELSYGYTF. In nucleotides, the CDR3 is TGCAGCGTCCACAAAGGGACAGAGCTGAGTTATGGCTACACCTTC.